The following is a T cell receptor beta chain sequence with its context. This entry belongs to a study of blood T cell repertoires in COVID-19. Background on the study: There were acute and convalescent COVID-19 samples, and they came from the United States, Italy and Spain. PBMCs, B-cell-depleted T cells, or T cells provided the cDNA or gDNA that made up the material.

Authors' analysis steps: Counts of nucleated cells, estimated from reference gene primer amplification, were obtained. Using immunoSEQ multiplex PCR, the repertoire was profiled, and TCRdb retains in-frame clones only, with some absent. That table is the source of V, J and clone size, and D and trimming were worked out from the DNA. The sample consists of some 240,000 clones, roughly 87% of them appearing once. This TCR came from a man in his fifties or sixties who had recovered from COVID-19. The material sequenced was peripheral blood.

CDR3 DNA: TGTGCCAGTACCAGGGGGACTCCCCAAGGCACAGATACGCAGTATTTT. It yields the protein CASTRGTPQGTDTQYF. The chain recombines TRBV19 with TRBJ2-3; TRBD1 might be the D (7 bases). This CDR3 spans 16 amino acids. Trimming left V 7 bases short and J 1 base short, with 18 bases between. Germline V gives CDR1 LNHDA, CDR2 SQIVND (reference sequence).